The sequence of this TCR beta chain was determined in a study of tumor-infiltrating lymphocytes in primary liver carcinoma. Study results and caveats: Tumors reached a significantly greater top-250-clone fraction than blood did (p = 0.039).

With respect to this clonotype: Its target is unknown.

The study extracted blood RNA from unsorted whole blood and also extracted germline DNA. The CDR3 contains 14 residues. The germline CDR1 and CDR2 sequences are ENHRY and SYGVKD. A primer in the constant region served to generate TCR beta cDNA from approximately 500 ng of total RNA. Three nested multiplex PCR rounds, a slightly modified ARM-PCR, produced the libraries for TCR beta. A C-beta reverse primer and TRBV1-TRBV30 forward primers served in each of the first two PCR rounds, at roughly 10 cycles apiece. MiXCR was run by TCRdb on the multiplex PCR reads, yielding one entry per CDR3 protein. Counted here are 330,000 or so distinct CDR3 sequences, approximately 64% occurring once; the ten biggest clones make up roughly 6%.

Material for sequencing was peripheral blood. The chain carries TRBV10-3 and TRBJ2-5, with D perhaps TRBD2 (5 bases). The clonotype originates from a man aged 35 to 55 with primary liver carcinoma and hepatitis B virus infection. Here the CDR3 DNA reads TGTCCCACACGACCAGGAACGGGACAAGAGACCCAGTACTTC. It encodes CPTRPGTGQETQYF.